Below are 17 T cell receptor beta chains sequenced from a single sample in a study of control samples from healthy donors and cancer patients. Here immunoSEQ multiplex PCR was the method, and the copy in TCRdb shows in-frame clones only, minus some. In the table there are 80,000 to 100,000 clones, just over 85% of which are singletons. The sequenced sample consisted of blood. These receptors came from a man aged 30 to 45 in good health.

This clone was recorded only once. This sample includes further DNA sequences coding for the same CDR3. The rearrangement joins TRBV7-9 to TRBJ2-2; maybe TRBD1 (6 bases). Trimming took off 3 bases at V and 2 bases at J, with 7 bases between the two ends. This CDR3 is 14 amino acids long. Per the germline V gene, CDR1 is SEHNR and CDR2 is FQNEAQ (reference sequence). In nucleotides, the CDR3 is TGTGCCAGCAGCTTGACAGGAAACACCGGGGAGCTGTTTTTT. Encoded protein: CASSLTGNTGELFF. Full variable domain (remainder filled in from reference TRBV7-9 and TRBJ2-2): DTGVSQNPRHKITKRGQNVTFRCDPISEHNRLYWYRQTLGQGPEFLTYFQNEAQLEKSRLLSDRFSAERPKGSFSTLEIQRTEQGDSAMYLCASSLTGNTGELFFGEGSRLTVL.

The rearrangement links TRBV28 to TRBJ1-6; D is unclear. Trimming took 6 bases from V and 9 from J, leaving 9 bases between them. The CDR3 is 12 amino acids. In germline, CDR1 is MDHEN, CDR2 SYDVKM. The DNA for the CDR3 is TGTGCCAGCAGGAAACAGAGTTCACCCCTCCACTTT. This encodes CASRKQSSPLHF.

The chain is built from TRBV7-3 and TRBJ2-1; D is uncertain. The germline CDR1 and CDR2 sequences are SGHTA and FQGTGA. V lost 1 base and J 5 bases, leaving 6 bases between the germline ends. This CDR3 has 13 amino acids. CDR3 protein: CASSLSPDNEQFF. DNA for the CDR3: TGTGCCAGCAGCTTAAGTCCCGACAATGAGCAGTTCTTC.

CDR3 nucleotides: TGTGCCAGCAGTTTACGGGGGGAGACCCAGTACTTC. Translating it yields CASSLRGETQYF. The gene calls are TRBV27 and TRBJ2-5; D possibly corresponds to TRBD2 (6 bases). Germline loops: CDR1 MNHEY, CDR2 SMNVEV (reference sequence). This CDR3 region has 12 residues. V lost 2 bases and J 5 bases, leaving 6 bases between the germline ends.

The chain has TRBV7-3 and TRBJ2-1; D may be TRBD1 or TRBD2 (5 bases each). Germline assignment: CDR1 SGHTA and CDR2 FQGTGA. There are 14 residues in the CDR3. V lost 3 bases to trimming and J lost 0 bases, with 6 bases between them. The CDR3 sequence: CASSFGASYNEQFF. CDR3 nucleotides: TGTGCCAGCAGCTTCGGGGCCTCCTACAATGAGCAGTTCTTC.

The chain carries TRBV19 and TRBJ1-4, with TRBD1 as a possible D gene (5 bases). CDR3 length: 15 amino acids. CDR1 is LNHDA, CDR2 SQIVND, per germline (reference sequence). Between the trimmed V and J ends, which lost 5 bases and 3 bases, there was a span of 13 bases. The CDR3 spells CASSVGAAPNEKLFF. As DNA, the CDR3 is TGTGCCAGTAGTGTCGGGGCAGCCCCTAATGAAAAACTGTTTTTT.

Here the CDR3 DNA reads TGTGCCAGCAGTTGGACAGGTGTGGTCGAGCAGTACTTC. Its protein product is CASSWTGVVEQYF. The chain combines TRBV12-3 or TRBV12-4 with TRBJ2-7; 7 bases map to TRBD1. Trimming removed 4 bases from V and 6 bases from J; junction bases left unmatched: 6. The CDR3 loop spans 13 amino acids.

This clone was seen once. This chain uses TRBV27 with TRBJ2-1; D is perhaps TRBD1 (6 bases). V was shortened by 2 bases and J by 2 bases, with 25 bases between the two germline ends. The CDR3 covers 20 residues. Germline values: CDR1 MNHEY, CDR2 SMNVEV (reference sequence). CDR3 DNA sequence: TGTGCCAGCAGTTTAAGAGTGGACAGATTAAGGTCTAGTCCCTACAATGAGCAGTTCTTC. Translating it yields CASSLRVDRLRSSPYNEQFF.

The genes are TRBV27 and TRBJ2-2; D possibly corresponds to TRBD1 (6 bases). The germline CDR1 and CDR2 sequences are MNHEY and SMNVEV (reference sequence). Between the trimmed V and J ends, which lost 8 bases and 6 bases, there was a span of 19 bases. The CDR3 consists of 15 residues. The CDR3 DNA reads TGTGCCAGCGGCACCACAGGGTCCATGGCCGGGGAGCTGTTTTTT. Protein: CASGTTGSMAGELFF.

CDR3 in DNA: TGTGCCAGCAGCTTAGGCCCGGGGCACTCCTACGAGCAGTACTTC. This translates into CASSLGPGHSYEQYF. V is TRBV7-2 and J is TRBJ2-7; D tentatively fits TRBD1 or TRBD2 (5 bases each). Between the trimmed V and J ends, which lost 1 base and 0 bases, there was a span of 10 bases. CDR3 length equals 15 residues. Per the germline V gene, CDR1 is SGHTA and CDR2 is FQGNSA. Full variable domain (remainder filled in from reference TRBV7-2 and TRBJ2-7): GAGVSQSPSNKVTEKGKDVELRCDPISGHTALYWYRQSLGQGLEFLIYFQGNSAPDKSGLPSDRFSAERTGGSVSTLTIQRTQQEDSAVYLCASSLGPGHSYEQYFGPGTRLTVT.

V and J are TRBV11-2 and TRBJ1-3; D gene ambiguous. CDR3 size: 17 residues. V was trimmed by 4 bases and J by 0 bases, leaving 16 bases between them. CDR1 SGHAT and CDR2 FQNNGV come from the germline V gene. In nucleotides, the CDR3 is TGTGCCAGCAGCTCGGACCTGGGGAGTAGCTCTGGAAACACCATATATTTT. Translating it yields CASSSDLGSSSGNTIYF. The full variable domain, completed using reference TRBV11-2 and TRBJ1-3, is EAGVAQSPRYKIIEKRQSVAFWCNPISGHATLYWYQQILGQGPKLLIQFQNNGVVDDSQLPKDRFSAERLKGVDSTLKIQPAKLEDSAVYLCASSSDLGSSSGNTIYFGEGSWLTVV.

This clone appeared once. This chain connects TRBV6-5 to TRBJ1-5, with D tentatively TRBD1 (5 bases). Germline CDR1 reads MNHEY; CDR2 reads SVGAGI. This CDR3 is 13 amino acids long. Trimming cost V 7 bases and J 3 bases, with 10 bases left between them. The CDR3 spells CASNGGPNQPQHF. The CDR3 DNA reads as TGTGCCAGCAACGGGGGACCCAATCAGCCCCAGCATTTT.

V and J are TRBV28 and TRBJ1-5; D gene unclear. This CDR3 is 14 amino acids long. Trimming removed 5 bases at V and 6 bases at J, with 14 bases between. The germline gives CDR1 MDHEN, CDR2 SYDVKM. The CDR3 loop reads CASSREGATQPQHF. The CDR3 region has the DNA TGTGCCAGCAGTCGGGAGGGTGCTACTCAGCCCCAGCATTTT.

V gene TRBV3-1 (or the pseudogene TRBV3-2) combines with J gene TRBJ1-2; no definite D call. Trimming stripped 0 bases from V and 7 bases from J, with 12 bases between. This CDR3 comprises 14 residues. Germline V gene sequence: CDR1 LGHDT, CDR2 YNNKEL (reference sequence). The CDR3 region has the DNA TGTGCCAGCAGCCAAGACGACATTGAGCCTGGCTACACCTTC. Translation: CASSQDDIEPGYTF.

This chain joins TRBV24-1 and TRBJ1-4; D not resolved. The CDR3 is 15 residues long. Germline assignment: CDR1 KGHDR and CDR2 SFDVKD. Trimming took off 4 bases at V and 0 bases at J, with 8 bases between the two ends. The CDR3 DNA reads as TGTGCCACCAGTGAAGGCGGAGCAACTAATGAAAAACTGTTTTTT. Translated: CATSEGGATNEKLFF.

The genes are TRBV9 and TRBJ1-3; D is perhaps TRBD1 (5 bases). V lost 3 bases and J 0 bases, leaving 10 bases between the germline ends. From germline, CDR1 is SGDLS and CDR2 YYNGEE. The CDR3 runs 15 residues. This chain's CDR3 is CASSGRDVSGNTIYF. The CDR3 DNA follows: TGTGCCAGCAGCGGCCGGGACGTCTCTGGAAACACCATATATTTT.

The chain recombines TRBV7-2 with TRBJ2-1, with TRBD2 identical over 10 bases. The J segment lost 7 bases and the V segment lost 4 bases, leaving 7 bases of the junction unmatched. This CDR3 contains 15 residues. Germline values: CDR1 SGHTA, CDR2 FQGNSA. The CDR3 DNA reads as TGTGCCAGCAGCTACCTAGCGGGGGTCTCAAATGAGCAGTTCTTC. Translated: CASSYLAGVSNEQFF.